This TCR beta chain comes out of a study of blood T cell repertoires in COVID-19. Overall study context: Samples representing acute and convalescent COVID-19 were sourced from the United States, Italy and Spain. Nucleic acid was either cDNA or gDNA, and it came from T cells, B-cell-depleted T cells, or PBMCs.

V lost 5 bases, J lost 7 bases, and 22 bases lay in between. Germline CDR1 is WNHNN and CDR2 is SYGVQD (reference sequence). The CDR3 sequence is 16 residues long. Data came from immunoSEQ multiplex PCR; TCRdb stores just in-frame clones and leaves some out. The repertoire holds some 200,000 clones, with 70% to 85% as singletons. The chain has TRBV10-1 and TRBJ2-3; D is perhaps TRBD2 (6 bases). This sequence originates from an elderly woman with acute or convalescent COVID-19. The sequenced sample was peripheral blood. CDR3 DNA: TGCGCCAGCAGTTCGTCGGGACTCGCTTCGGGCCATACGCAGTATTTT. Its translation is CASSSSGLASGHTQYF.